Listed below are T cell receptor beta chains from one sample, sequenced in a study of shared T cell receptors in the human thymus. Here immunoSEQ multiplex PCR was the method, and the copy in TCRdb shows in-frame clones only, minus some. The table includes approximately 400,000 clones, 95% detected once. The sequencing input was thymocytes. Source of these receptors: a human donor. Each CDR3 is given with its conserved first and last residue. Clone size is given for some rows only: seen once, a few or many times, or a class if the clone is expanded.

TRBJ2-1 | few | TRBV27 | CASSLRIGTSGFRRSYNEQFF
TRBJ1-1 | . | TRBV19 | CASSTLRQPLCMVNTEAFF
TRBJ2-7 | . | TRBV28 | CVIPHRGTSGRGSYEQYF
TRBJ2-5 | . | TRBV15 | CATSRGVQETQYF
TRBJ2-3 | . | TRBV30 | CAWRGRGTDTQYF
TRBJ2-1 | . | TRBV19 | CASSTGSGRNEQFF
TRBJ2-1 | . | TRBV28 | CASSSFRGRPYNEQFF
TRBJ1-3 | . | TRBV4-2 | CASSQDSGEGGNTIYF
TRBJ1-2 | . | TRBV28 | CASSLSLGANYGYTF
TRBJ2-7 | . | TRBV5-4 | CASSLTSGSDEQYF
TRBJ2-1 | . | TRBV7-8 | CASSLRDRQNNEQFF
TRBJ2-6 | . | TRBV9 | CASSESVSGANVLTF
TRBJ2-2 | . | TRBV4-2 | CASSLSGRSNTGELFF
TRBJ2-3 | . | TRBV10-1 | CASKRARTITDTQYF